Below are 17 T cell receptor beta chains sequenced from a single sample in a study of blood T cells in healthy people across ages. The second PCR ran about 6 to 12 cycles with a sample-barcoded 5' primer and J-beta primers. TCRdb re-analysed the 5' RACE reads in MiXCR, keeping a single row per CDR3 protein. The repertoire holds roughly 650,000 distinct CDR3 sequences, roughly 32% seen once, with 15% in the top ten. Specimen: blood. These receptors all come from a woman of 80 years or more in good health.

This chain joins TRBV6-6 and TRBJ2-3, with D perhaps assigned TRBD1 or TRBD2 (5 bases each). Trimming took off 6 bases at V and 11 bases at J, with 21 bases between the two ends. The CDR3 length is 14 residues. Germline CDR1 and CDR2: MNHNY and SVGAGI (reference sequence). CDR3 sequence: CASSLLRGVQGQYF. The DNA for the CDR3 is TGTGCCAGCAGCCTCCTCCGGGGTGTCCAGGGGCAGTATTTT.

To note about this clonotype: This could be a read error, since a much larger clone is one nucleotide away. This chain connects TRBV5-1 to TRBJ2-1; the match to TRBD2 covers 10 bases. The CDR3 runs 16 residues. Germline V gives CDR1 SGHRS, CDR2 YFSETQ. J was trimmed by 13 bases and V by 0 bases; bases with no gene match: 13. The CDR3 coding sequence is TGCGCCAGCAGCTTGGCTGGGCTAGCGGGGGAAGAAACCCAGTTCTTC. It translates to CASSLAGLAGEETQFF.

The V gene is TRBV28, the J gene TRBJ1-2, with no clear D. The V gene's germline CDR1 is MDHEN and CDR2 SYDVKM. With 9 bases removed from V and 4 bases from J, the gap between germline ends came to 9 bases. The CDR3 sequence is 11 residues long. CDR3 sequence: CASAFGYGYTF. The CDR3 DNA is TGTGCCAGTGCTTTCGGCTATGGCTACACCTTC.

This rearrangement joins TRBV28 to TRBJ1-4, with 7 bases aligning to TRBD1. Germline CDR1 is MDHEN and CDR2 is SYDVKM. V shed 7 bases, J shed 0 bases, and the junction held 2 bases outside the gene matches. The CDR3 contains 14 residues. Here the CDR3 reads CASNQGATNEKLFF. CDR3 DNA: TGTGCCAGCAACCAGGGGGCAACTAATGAAAAACTGTTTTTT.

This clonotype has at least ten counts. One junction end disagrees with the germline gene, perhaps due to a read error. The V gene is TRBV20-1, the J gene TRBJ1-5; D ambiguous. CDR1 and CDR2 from the germline V gene are DFQATT and SNEGSKA (reference sequence). The CDR3 runs 16 residues. CDR3 sequence reads: CSARDWKALSDQPQHF. Written as DNA, the CDR3 is TGCAGTGCTAGAGATTGGAAGGCACTTAGCGATCAGCCCCAGCATTTT.

This clonotype was seen a handful of times. A read error may produce the germline difference seen at one junction end. This rearrangement joins TRBV9 to TRBJ2-5; 7 nucleotides agree with TRBD1. In germline, CDR1 is SGDLS, CDR2 YYNGEE. This CDR3 region has 13 residues. The CDR3 loop is CASGVQGYETQYF. CDR3 bases: TGTGCCAGCGGCGTACAGGGGTACGAGACCCAGTACTTC.

The chain employs TRBV6-6 and TRBJ1-2; no clear D gene. The CDR3 loop spans 14 amino acids. CDR1 is MNHNY and CDR2 is SVGAGI in the germline V gene (reference sequence). V was shortened by 7 bases and J by 2 bases, with 14 bases between the two germline ends. As DNA, the CDR3 is TGTGCCAGCACCCAACCCCAGGAAAACTATGGCTACACCTTC. The encoded protein is CASTQPQENYGYTF.

The J gene is TRBJ1-5, the V gene TRBV7-2; D is unresolved. The V end lost 3 bases, the J end lost 6 bases, and 12 bases lay between the germline ends. Germline CDR1 and CDR2: SGHTA and FQGNSA. The length of the CDR3 is 14 residues. Written as DNA, the CDR3 is TGTGCCAGCAGCTTGACTAGTTTCAGTCAGCCCCAGCATTTT. Translating gives CASSLTSFSQPQHF.

This clonotype was observed at least ten times. The V gene is TRBV6-5, the J gene TRBJ2-1, with D maybe TRBD2 (5 bases). There are 14 residues in the CDR3. The germline V and J ends were trimmed by 6 bases and 9 bases, with 18 bases remaining between them. CDR1 MNHEY and CDR2 SVGAGI come from the germline V gene. The CDR3 loop is CASSRGVRSPEQFF. CDR3 nucleotide sequence: TGTGCCAGCAGCCGGGGAGTGAGGTCGCCTGAGCAGTTCTTC.

The V gene is TRBV7-2, the J gene TRBJ1-1; the D is unclear. This CDR3 comprises 14 residues. The germline V gene has CDR1 SGHTA and CDR2 FQGNSA. V dropped 1 base and J dropped 1 base, with 7 bases sitting between them. CDR3 residues: CASSLVFENTEAFF. In DNA form, the CDR3 reads TGTGCCAGCAGCTTAGTCTTCGAGAACACTGAAGCTTTCTTT.

The V gene is TRBV7-6, the J gene TRBJ2-3, with D perhaps TRBD1 or TRBD2 (5 bases each). The germline V gene encodes CDR1 SGHVS and CDR2 FNYEAQ. This CDR3 spans 14 amino acids. Trimming pared 3 bases from V and 5 bases from J, leaving 12 bases between. The CDR3 nucleotides are TGTGCCAGCAGCTTGTCGCAGGGAGTAGATACGCAGTATTTT. This gives the protein CASSLSQGVDTQYF.

This clonotype has more than one count but fewer than ten. The CDR3 reads CASSQGLGGGDTEAFF. Here the CDR3 DNA reads TGTGCCAGCAGCCAAGGACTTGGGGGAGGGGACACTGAAGCTTTCTTT. J is TRBJ1-1 and V is TRBV4-2; D possibly corresponds to TRBD1 (5 bases). V dropped 1 base and J dropped 3 bases, with 15 bases sitting between them. The germline V gene has CDR1 LGHNA and CDR2 YNFKEQ. CDR3 size: 16 residues.

The CDR3 loop is CASSALLAGGYNEQFF. In DNA, the CDR3 is TGTGCCAGCAGTGCCCTCCTAGCGGGAGGCTACAATGAGCAGTTCTTC. This chain connects TRBV6-1 to TRBJ2-1; 11 bases match TRBD2. Per the germline V gene, CDR1 is MNHNS and CDR2 is SASEGT. CDR3 length: 16 amino acids. With V trimmed by 4 bases and J by 3 bases, 5 bases remained unmatched.

This clonotype was detected many times. The rearrangement uses TRBV29-1 and TRBJ1-1, with D perhaps TRBD1 (5 bases). Germline V gene sequence: CDR1 SQVTM, CDR2 ANQGSEA. The CDR3 contains 13 residues. V lost 1 base, J lost 5 bases, and 11 bases lay in between. CDR3 sequence (DNA): TGCAGCGTTGAAGGGCAGGGCCGGACTGAAGCTTTCTTT. Its translation is CSVEGQGRTEAFF.

The chain joins TRBV7-6 to TRBJ2-3; 7 bases are a match to TRBD1. This CDR3 is built from 16 residues. Germline loops: CDR1 SGHVS, CDR2 FNYEAQ. Trimming took 3 bases from V and 3 from J; bases not matched to a gene: 9. The CDR3 DNA follows: TGTGCCAGCAGCTTGGCGGCAGGGGGTGGAACAGATACGCAGTATTTT. Residues: CASSLAAGGGTDTQYF.

In its sample, this clonotype was seen a few times. The rearrangement links TRBV3-1 to TRBJ1-2; the D is unclear. The germline V gene has CDR1 LGHDT and CDR2 YNNKEL (reference sequence). The CDR3 spans 16 residues. Trimming took off 0 bases at V and 0 bases at J, with 11 bases between the two ends. The CDR3 is CASSQESHSSNYGYTF. In DNA form, the CDR3 reads TGTGCCAGCAGCCAAGAATCGCACAGCTCTAACTATGGCTACACCTTC.

This clonotype was recorded at least ten times. The rearrangement joins TRBV9 to TRBJ2-7, with unresolved D. CDR3 length: 15 residues. Germline CDR1 is SGDLS and CDR2 is YYNGEE. With 0 bases removed from V and 3 bases from J, the gap between germline ends came to 13 bases. The CDR3 bases are TGTGCCAGCAGCGTAGATTTGGCGGCTAGCTACGAGCAGTACTTC. It yields the protein CASSVDLAASYEQYF.